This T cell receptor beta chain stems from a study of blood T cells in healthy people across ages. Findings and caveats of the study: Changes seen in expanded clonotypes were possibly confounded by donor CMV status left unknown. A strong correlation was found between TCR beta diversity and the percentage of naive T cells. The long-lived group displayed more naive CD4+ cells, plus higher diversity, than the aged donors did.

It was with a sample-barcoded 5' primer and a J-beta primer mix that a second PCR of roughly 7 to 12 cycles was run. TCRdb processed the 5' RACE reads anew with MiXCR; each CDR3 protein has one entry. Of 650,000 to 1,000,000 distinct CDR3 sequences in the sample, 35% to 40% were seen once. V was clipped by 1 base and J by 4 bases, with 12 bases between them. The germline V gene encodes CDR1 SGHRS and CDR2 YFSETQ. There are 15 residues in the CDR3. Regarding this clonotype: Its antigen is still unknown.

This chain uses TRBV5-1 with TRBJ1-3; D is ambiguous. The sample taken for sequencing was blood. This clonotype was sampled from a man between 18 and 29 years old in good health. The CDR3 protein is CASSLTAGSGNTIYF. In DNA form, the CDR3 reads TGCGCCAGCAGCTTGACCGCGGGGTCCGGAAACACCATATATTTT.